This note documents a single T cell receptor beta chain sequence. Its specificity is unknown. The data originate from a study of T-cell memory formation after mild COVID-19. Study-wide context: For the most part, TCR clusters were specific to one donor. Study-wide results and caveats: CD4/CD8 balance held among clones contracting day 15 to 85, and later expanders leaned CD4+. Second-wave clones with a day 37 peak had unconfirmed SARS-CoV-2 specificity. Cross-reactive memory apparently joined, as some responding clones appeared in pre-infection memory.

Via MiXCR, TCRdb re-called the 5' RACE reads, giving one row per CDR3 protein. The sample comprises about 420,000 distinct CDR3 sequences, around 22% of which are singletons, and about an eighth rests with the top ten. Germline V CDR1 and CDR2: SNHLY, FYNNEI. CDR3 size: 13 residues. V lost 6 bases and J lost 4, with 10 bases in between. This chain joins TRBV2 and TRBJ1-5, with D hard to call. The source material was PBMCs or a T cell subset sorted from them (not recorded which). The TCR sequence derives from an adult woman who had mild COVID-19 (a few samples of this study predate the infection). Cell type and time point are not known. The CDR3 here is CASRENRNQPQHF. Here the CDR3 DNA reads TGTGCCAGCAGAGAGAATAGAAATCAGCCCCAGCATTTT.